Each of the 12 T cell receptor beta chains below was sequenced from the same sample in a study of cytomegalovirus exposure and HLA in healthy donors. Measured with immunoSEQ multiplex PCR; TCRdb has only the in-frame clones, and not every one. The sample lists 50,000 to 70,000 clones, around 95% occurring once. Sample: PBMCs. These receptors originate from a woman aged 18-29 years in good health and CMV-seropositive.

The chain has TRBV11-2 and TRBJ2-2, with D perhaps TRBD2 (6 bases). Germline values: CDR1 SGHAT, CDR2 FQNNGV. This CDR3 region has 17 residues. The ends were cut back, 7 bases at V and 5 bases at J, with 23 bases in the middle. CDR3 sequence (DNA): TGTGCCAGCATCCTGGGGGGACCGACGTTACCTACCGGGGAGCTGTTTTTT. Translated: CASILGGPTLPTGELFF.

About this clone itself: The same CDR3 can be traced to other DNA sequences in this sample. The genes are TRBV5-1 and TRBJ1-2; no firm D call. The CDR3 consists of 12 residues. CDR1 is SGHRS and CDR2 is YFSETQ in the germline V gene. V was cut by 8 bases and J by 5 bases, with 13 bases left in between. CDR3 sequence (DNA): TGCGCCAGTCCGAACAGAGGGTATGGCTACACCTTC. Protein product: CASPNRGYGYTF.

The genes are TRBV6-5 and TRBJ2-7, with 9 positions matching TRBD2. Germline trimming cut 2 bases from V and 4 bases from J; bases unmatched to any gene: 3. The CDR3 covers 14 residues. CDR1 is MNHEY, CDR2 SVGAGI, per germline. This CDR3 reads CASSYGGGAYEQYF. CDR3 bases: TGTGCCAGCAGTTACGGCGGGGGGGCATACGAGCAGTACTTC.

The V and J genes are TRBV15 and TRBJ1-1, with a weak D call TRBD1 (5 bases). CDR1 is LNHNV and CDR2 is YYDKDF in the germline V gene (reference sequence). Trimming took off 3 bases at V and 3 bases at J, with 20 bases between the two ends. The CDR3 contains 17 residues. The DNA of the CDR3 is TGTGCCACCAGCAGCCAAATTCCGGGACTCGGGGACACTGAAGCTTTCTTT. Protein sequence: CATSSQIPGLGDTEAFF.

The V call is TRBV7-6, the J call TRBJ1-1, with TRBD1 as a possible D gene (5 bases). The germline gives CDR1 SGHVS, CDR2 FNYEAQ. This CDR3 region has 13 residues. V was shortened by 3 bases and J by 3 bases, with 8 bases between the two germline ends. The CDR3 DNA follows: TGTGCCAGCAGCTTCGGGGGAGACACTGAAGCTTTCTTT. The encoded protein is CASSFGGDTEAFF. The full variable domain, its missing parts supplied by reference TRBV7-6 and TRBJ1-1, is GAGVSQSPRYKVTKRGQDVALRCDPISGHVSLYWYRQALGQGPEFLTYFNYEAQQDKSGLPNDRFSAERPEGSISTLTIQRTEQRDSAMYRCASSFGGDTEAFFGQGTRLTVV.

The chain links TRBV28 to TRBJ2-2; 7 nucleotides align to TRBD1. The germline V gene has CDR1 MDHEN and CDR2 SYDVKM. This CDR3 has 16 residues. V lost 3 bases, J lost 6 bases, and 10 bases stayed unmatched. CDR3 amino acids: CASSFVQGYSAGELFF. The CDR3 DNA is TGTGCCAGCAGTTTCGTACAGGGGTATTCGGCCGGGGAGCTGTTTTTT.

The chain joins TRBV5-6 to TRBJ1-2; the match to TRBD1 covers 8 bases. This CDR3 contains 14 residues. Germline trimming cut 4 bases from V and 3 bases from J; bases unmatched to any gene: 5. The V gene's germline CDR1 is SGHDT and CDR2 YYEEEE. The CDR3 is CASSVDRGYYGYTF. CDR3 coding DNA: TGTGCCAGCAGCGTTGACAGGGGATACTATGGCTACACCTTC.

The genes are TRBV7-2 and TRBJ2-5; TRBD2 aligns across 11 bases. CDR1 is SGHTA and CDR2 is FQGNSA in the germline V gene. After removal of 5 bases from V and 3 bases from J, the junction contained 11 bases not matched to a gene. The CDR3 consists of 17 residues. CDR3 sequence (DNA): TGTGCCAGCAGCGTACTTAGCGGGGGGGCGATGAAAGAGACCCAGTACTTC. Amino acid sequence: CASSVLSGGAMKETQYF.

The V gene is TRBV5-1, the J gene TRBJ2-3; TRBD1 might be the D (6 bases). Deletions cut 4 bases from V and 3 bases from J, with 12 bases between. Germline V gene data show CDR1 as SGHRS and CDR2 as YFSETQ. The CDR3 length is 14 residues. CDR3 loop: CASSRDNPTDTQYF. The DNA of the CDR3 is TGCGCCAGCAGCCGGGACAACCCGACAGATACGCAGTATTTT.

V and J are TRBV7-2 and TRBJ1-2, with 7 bases matching TRBD1. The ends lost 5 bases at V and 10 bases at J; junction bases unmatched: 13. The CDR3 is 14 amino acids. Germline lookup yields CDR1 SGHTA and CDR2 FQGNSA. This chain's CDR3 is CASSTAYPGTAYTF. CDR3 DNA sequence: TGTGCCAGCAGCACCGCTTATCCCGGGACAGCCTACACCTTC.

V and J are TRBV7-8 and TRBJ1-4; D is possibly TRBD1 (5 bases). V lost 1 base and J 8 bases, leaving 14 bases between the germline ends. Germline CDR1 and CDR2: SGHVS and FQNEAQ. This CDR3 is 15 amino acids long. In DNA, the CDR3 is TGTGCCAGCAGCTTAGTAAGGGGCAGGGAAGAAAAACTGTTTTTT. Protein product: CASSLVRGREEKLFF.

The chain uses TRBV30 and TRBJ2-3, with 7 bases matching TRBD1. The CDR3 runs to 13 residues. V dropped 2 bases and J dropped 6; count of bases not matched to a gene: 5. Germline V CDR1 and CDR2: GTSNPN, SVGIG (reference sequence). CDR3 protein: CAWSPDRADTQYF. CDR3 DNA sequence: TGTGCCTGGAGTCCCGACAGGGCCGATACGCAGTATTTT.